This T cell receptor beta chain came from a study of shared clonotypes between healthy human individuals. At the level of the study: The donor group consisted of two women and three men, aged 18 to 49. CD4 naive cells filled three plates per donor, CD4 memory three, CD8 naive two and CD8 memory one.

CD8 cells classed as naive were CD45RO-negative and positively selected for CCR7, excluding terminally differentiated effector memory CD45RA+ cells. All donors qualified as healthy HIV-negative adults and had experienced no recent acute infections or vaccinations. Germline V CDR1 and CDR2: SGHNT, YENEEA. Between the trimmed V and J ends, which lost 5 bases and 4 bases, there was a span of 9 bases. CDR3 length: 12 residues. Across several immunoSEQ plates, the genomic DNA of each subset was split evenly. TCRdb keeps only in-frame clones here, not all; method: immunoSEQ multiplex PCR. This table holds around 600,000 clones, 95% found once.

The gene calls are TRBV11-3 and TRBJ2-7, with D maybe TRBD2 (5 bases). This TCR came from a woman aged 30 to 39 in good health. The sequencing input was naive CD8+ T cells sorted from blood. CDR3 in DNA: TGTGCCAGCAGCCCCGGGATGTACGAGCAGTACTTC. Translation gives CASSPGMYEQYF.